This is a list of T cell receptor beta chains from one sample in a study of OX40 agonist ivuxolimab in advanced cancers. Produced via immunoSEQ multiplex PCR; TCRdb's table is partial and in-frame only. Of about 150,000 clones in the sample, 94% were seen once. This sample comprised CD4+ or CD8+ T cells sorted from blood, obtained in a trial of the OX40 agonist ivuxolimab. The source is an adult with an advanced solid tumor such as melanoma, head and neck, liver or kidney cancer. Both conserved end residues are part of each CDR3. A D gene is named only where the DNA matches it firmly. Clone size is not always given. Where it is, it says once, few, many or a class for expanded clones.

J gene | clone size | V gene | D gene | CDR3 DNA | CDR3 protein
TRBJ2-1 | - | TRBV10-2 | TRBD2 | TGCGCCAGCAAGGGCGGGGGGGTCCCCGACAATGAGCAGTTCTTC | CASKGGGVPDNEQFF
TRBJ2-3 | - | TRBV7-8 | TRBD2 | TGTGCCAGCAGCTTAAAGAGTCTAGCGGGAGTATCAGGAGGTGCAGATACGCAGTATTTT | CASSLKSLAGVSGGADTQYF
TRBJ2-3 | once | TRBV6-4 | TRBD2 | TGTGCCAGCAGCGCACGTGGGGGACTAGCATCAGATACGCAGTATTTT | CASSARGGLASDTQYF
TRBJ1-2 | - | TRBV10-3 | - | TGTGCCATCAGTGAAACCGCGAACTATGGCTACACCTTC | CAISETANYGYTF
TRBJ1-1 | - | TRBV2 | - | TGTGCCAGCAGTGGGACCAGGGGGAACACTGAAGCTTTCTTT | CASSGTRGNTEAFF
TRBJ2-3 | - | TRBV6-1 | - | TGTGCCAGCAGTGAATACAACGGTAGCACAGATACGCAGTATTTT | CASSEYNGSTDTQYF
TRBJ1-1 | - | TRBV6-1 | TRBD1 | TGTGCCAGCATCGACGTACAGGGGATGAAAGCTTTCTTT | CASIDVQGMKAFF
TRBJ1-4 | - | TRBV5-5 | - | TGTGCCAGCAGCTTCAACATCCGAGGAGCAACTAATGAAAAACTGTTTTTT | CASSFNIRGATNEKLFF
TRBJ2-5 | - | TRBV7-2 | - | TGTGCCAGCAGCTTGGGGGCCCAAGAGACCCAGTACTTC | CASSLGAQETQYF
TRBJ2-2 | - | TRBV7-2 | - | TGTGCCAGCAGCTTAGCCTGGAGGGAGCTGTTTTTT | CASSLAWRELFF
TRBJ2-3 | - | TRBV7-2 | - | TGTGCCAGCAGCTCCCTCCTGTTACGGGGCACAGATACGCAGTATTTT | CASSSLLLRGTDTQYF
TRBJ2-7 | - | TRBV19 | TRBD1 | TGTGCCAGTAGTATTCGTGTCGGACAGGGCGGCTACGAGCAGTACTTC | CASSIRVGQGGYEQYF
TRBJ1-1 | - | TRBV28 | - | TGTGCCAGTCGGCAGGGGAGGAGGCTGGTGGCTTTCTTT | CASRQGRRLVAFF
TRBJ1-1 | - | TRBV20-1 | - | TGCAGTGTCACACGCACAGATGAAGCTTTCTTT | CSVTRTDEAFF
TRBJ2-7 | - | TRBV7-2 | TRBD1 | TGTGCCAGCAGCACCCGGGACAGTCACGAGCAGTACTTC | CASSTRDSHEQYF
TRBJ1-2 | - | TRBV5-6 | - | TGTGCCAGCAGCGGAGGTGGGGGGACCGCTGGCTATGGCTACACCTTC | CASSGGGGTAGYGYTF
TRBJ2-3 | - | TRBV6-1 | - | TGTGCCAGCAGATCCACAGATACGCAGTATTTT | CASRSTDTQYF
TRBJ2-7 | once | TRBV5-1 | TRBD1 | TGCGCCAGCAGCTTGGGTGGACAGGCGTTCTACGAGCAGTACTTC | CASSLGGQAFYEQYF
TRBJ2-2 | - | TRBV5-1 | - | TGCGCCAGCACCTTACACGGCCAGGGAAGGGGGGCGAACACCGGGGAGCTGTTTTTT | CASTLHGQGRGANTGELFF
TRBJ2-7 | - | TRBV28 | TRBD1 | TGTGCCAGCACTACCGGGACAGGGGCTAACGAGCAGTACTTC | CASTTGTGANEQYF
TRBJ2-7 | - | TRBV9 | - | TGTGCCAGCAGCGTATCCCCCGGGGACTACGAGCAGTACTTC | CASSVSPGDYEQYF
TRBJ1-3 | - | TRBV7-2 | - | TGTGCCAGCAGCCCCCGGACCGGCCCTGGAAACACCATATATTTT | CASSPRTGPGNTIYF
TRBJ1-2 | - | TRBV14 | - | TGTGCCAGCAGCCAAGATCGGGTACTCAGGGGCTACACCTTC | CASSQDRVLRGYTF
TRBJ1-1 | - | TRBV6-5 | TRBD1 | TGTGCCAGCAATCTGATACAGGGGATGAACACTGAAGCTTTCTTT | CASNLIQGMNTEAFF
TRBJ2-7 | - | TRBV5-1 | TRBD2 | TGCGCCAGCAGCTTTGGGACTAGCGGACCCTCCTACGAGCAGTACTTC | CASSFGTSGPSYEQYF